This passage covers 29 T cell receptor beta chains from one sample sequenced in a study of shared clonotypes between healthy human individuals. Assay: immunoSEQ multiplex PCR; the TCRdb copy retains only in-frame clones and omits some. This sample has hundreds of thousands of clones; roughly four fifths occur once, and the top ten carry 9.5% to 15%. The sample consisted of PBMCs. These receptors all stem from a woman aged 40-49 years in good health. Some clones in this sample may be carry-over from other donors' samples.

The genes are TRBV4-3 and TRBJ2-7; maybe TRBD1 (6 bases). The CDR3 runs 14 residues. CDR1 LGHNA and CDR2 YSLEER come from the germline V gene. Trimming stripped 4 bases from V and 2 bases from J, with 12 bases between. The CDR3 sequence is CASSPTGRPYEQYF. DNA of the CDR3: TGCGCCAGCAGCCCCACAGGGCGCCCCTACGAGCAGTACTTC.

The chain carries TRBV7-3 and TRBJ2-2; D may be TRBD2 (5 bases). Per germline, CDR1 SGHTA and CDR2 FQGTGA. V lost 5 bases and J lost 5, with 12 bases in between. This CDR3 is 14 amino acids long. The CDR3 bases are TGTGCCAGCAGCCCTGAGGGTGGAACCGGGGAGCTGTTTTTT. Translating it yields CASSPEGGTGELFF.

The V and J genes are TRBV5-4 and TRBJ2-5; no clear D gene. Between the trimmed V and J ends, which lost 3 bases and 1 base, there was a span of 4 bases. The germline V gene has CDR1 SGHNT and CDR2 YYREEE (reference sequence). The CDR3 covers 12 residues. The CDR3 protein is CASSSGQETQYF. CDR3 DNA sequence: TGTGCCAGCAGCTCTGGCCAAGAGACCCAGTACTTC.

The V call is TRBV2, the J call TRBJ2-7; weak D call: TRBD2 (5 bases). The germline V gene encodes CDR1 SNHLY and CDR2 FYNNEI. V lost 4 bases and J lost 3, with 7 bases in between. The CDR3 consists of 12 residues. Here the CDR3 reads CASSGSGYEQYF. The CDR3 coding sequence is TGTGCCAGCAGTGGGAGCGGCTACGAGCAGTACTTC.

The gene calls are TRBV11-1 and TRBJ1-4; a weak D match, TRBD1 (6 bases). V was shortened by 8 bases and J by 0 bases, with 10 bases between the two germline ends. The V gene's germline CDR1 is SGHAT and CDR2 FQDESV (reference sequence). This CDR3 contains 14 residues. CDR3 amino acids: CASRRGSTNEKLFF. DNA for the CDR3: TGTGCCAGCCGGAGGGGGTCAACTAATGAAAAACTGTTTTTT.

The rearrangement uses TRBV28 and TRBJ2-1; D gene ambiguous. With 3 bases removed from V and 3 bases from J, the gap between germline ends came to 3 bases. The CDR3 has 12 residues. CDR1 is MDHEN and CDR2 is SYDVKM in the germline V gene. The CDR3 reads CASSLNYNEQFF. The CDR3 DNA reads as TGTGCCAGCAGTTTGAACTACAATGAGCAGTTCTTC.

This clone showed up just once. The CDR3 DNA follows: TGCGCCAGCAGTGGCCCCCCGGGACCTCCTGATGAGCAGTACTTC. Translated: CASSGPPGPPDEQYF. The chain joins TRBV10-2 to TRBJ2-7, with D perhaps being TRBD1 or TRBD2 (5 bases each). This CDR3 spans 15 amino acids. V was clipped by 4 bases and J by 7 bases, with 20 bases between them. Germline CDR1 and CDR2: WSHSY and SAAADI.

With respect to this clone: Other DNA variants within this sample encode the same CDR3. This rearrangement joins TRBV6-1 to TRBJ1-1, with D hard to call. The germline CDR1 and CDR2 sequences are MNHNS and SASEGT. This CDR3 region has 13 residues. The ends were cut back, 6 bases at V and 0 bases at J, with 8 bases in the middle. CDR3 loop: CASSWALNTEAFF. CDR3 DNA sequence: TGTGCCAGCAGCTGGGCCTTGAACACTGAAGCTTTCTTT.

The rearrangement links TRBV7-2 to TRBJ2-7, with D uncertain. The CDR3 consists of 15 residues. Germline V gene data show CDR1 as SGHTA and CDR2 as FQGNSA. Trimming removed 1 base at V and 1 base at J, with 11 bases between. The chain's CDR3 is CASSLGSTRSYEQYF. In nucleotides, the CDR3 is TGTGCCAGCAGCTTAGGTTCCACACGATCCTACGAGCAGTACTTC.

The CDR3 DNA follows: TGTGCCAGCACTACCTCGGCCGGAGATACGCAGTATTTT. It yields the protein CASTTSAGDTQYF. V and J are TRBV18 and TRBJ2-3; D is ambiguous. The CDR3 has 13 residues. V lost 8 bases, J lost 5 bases, and 14 bases lay in between. Germline values: CDR1 KGHSH, CDR2 LQKENI.

The chain has TRBV5-4 and TRBJ1-2, with D unresolved. Per germline, CDR1 SGHNT and CDR2 YYREEE (reference sequence). The V end lost 3 bases, the J end lost 4 bases, and 7 bases lay between the germline ends. The CDR3 is made up of 12 amino acids. CDR3 sequence reads: CASSSNPYGYTF. In DNA form, the CDR3 reads TGTGCCAGCAGCTCCAACCCCTATGGCTACACCTTC.

The chain employs TRBV30 and TRBJ1-5; D remains ambiguous. This CDR3 is built from 10 residues. V was trimmed by 4 bases and J by 6 bases, leaving 4 bases between them. CDR1 is GTSNPN and CDR2 is SVGIG in the germline V gene (reference sequence). The chain's CDR3 is CAWIPQPQHF. The CDR3 DNA reads as TGTGCCTGGATTCCTCAGCCCCAGCATTTT.

In this sample, this clone turned up a few times. The rearrangement uses TRBV30 and TRBJ2-7; possibly TRBD1 for D (5 bases). The CDR3 extends over 15 amino acids. Trimming shortened V by 3 bases and J by 2 bases, and 17 bases separated the two germline ends. Germline V lookup: CDR1 GTSNPN, CDR2 SVGIG (reference sequence). CDR3 region: CAWSRLRVGPYEQYF. The CDR3 nucleotides read TGTGCCTGGAGCCGCCTCAGGGTAGGACCCTACGAGCAGTACTTC.

The rearrangement joins TRBV6-6 to TRBJ2-7, with D hard to call. The CDR3 covers 11 residues. V was cut by 6 bases and J by 8 bases, with 11 bases left in between. Germline V lookup: CDR1 MNHNY, CDR2 SVGAGI (reference sequence). CDR3 nucleotide sequence: TGTGCCAGCAGCGAAAGTGTGCAGCAGTACTTC. Its translation: CASSESVQQYF.

V and J are TRBV7-2 and TRBJ2-5; TRBD2 matches 11 bases. Losses at the gene ends were 4 bases for V and 4 bases for J; bases not matched to a gene: 5. The length of the CDR3 is 15 residues. The germline V gene has CDR1 SGHTA and CDR2 FQGNSA. CDR3 DNA sequence: TGTGCCAGCAGCTCAACTAGCGGGAGTGGAGAGACCCAGTACTTC. Protein sequence: CASSSTSGSGETQYF.

The chain employs TRBV7-3 and TRBJ2-1; perhaps TRBD2 as D (5 bases). V was clipped by 5 bases and J by 5 bases, with 10 bases between them. The germline CDR1 and CDR2 sequences are SGHTA and FQGTGA. The CDR3 length is 13 residues. The CDR3 loop is CASSPTRNNEQFF. CDR3 nucleotide sequence: TGTGCCAGCAGCCCTACTAGAAACAATGAGCAGTTCTTC.

The count of this clone is one. V is TRBV28 and J is TRBJ1-4; the D gene is possibly TRBD1 (5 bases). Per germline, CDR1 MDHEN and CDR2 SYDVKM. This CDR3 contains 13 residues. Trimming removed 5 bases at V and 7 bases at J, with 11 bases between. CDR3 sequence: CASSMAGTEKLFF. The CDR3 DNA sequence: TGTGCCAGCAGTATGGCAGGGACTGAAAAACTGTTTTTT.

J is TRBJ2-5 and V is TRBV18, with D perhaps TRBD1 (6 bases). CDR1 and CDR2 (germline): KGHSH, LQKENI. This CDR3 spans 13 amino acids. V was pared by 4 bases and J by 4 bases, with 10 bases between. Here the CDR3 reads CASSLTGLETQYF. CDR3 sequence (DNA): TGTGCCAGCTCACTAACAGGGTTAGAGACCCAGTACTTC.

The gene calls are TRBV30 and TRBJ2-1, with a tentative D call TRBD2 (6 bases). The V gene lost 5 bases and the J gene lost 5 bases, with 10 bases spanning the gap. The CDR3 contains 12 residues. Looked up from germline, CDR1 is GTSNPN and CDR2 is SVGIG (reference sequence). Here the CDR3 reads CAWAGRNNEQFF. DNA of the CDR3: TGTGCCTGGGCGGGGCGAAACAATGAGCAGTTCTTC.

The chain uses TRBV5-1 and TRBJ1-4, with 10 bases matching TRBD1. The germline V gene encodes CDR1 SGHRS and CDR2 YFSETQ. CDR3 length: 18 residues. Germline trimming cut 0 bases from V and 0 bases from J; bases unmatched to any gene: 5. The CDR3 sequence: CASSLGQGAGATNEKLFF. The CDR3 DNA sequence: TGCGCCAGCAGCTTGGGACAGGGGGCGGGTGCAACTAATGAAAAACTGTTTTTT.

This clone occurred a few times. The genes are TRBV5-1 and TRBJ1-1; no reliable D call. The CDR3 length is 14 residues. The germline V gene has CDR1 SGHRS and CDR2 YFSETQ. V shed 0 bases and J shed 10 bases, with 16 bases lying between them. CDR3 coding DNA: TGCGCCAGCAGCTTGGGTCCTCAGGCCCCGCGAGCTTTCTTT. As protein: CASSLGPQAPRAFF. The variable domain in full, with the rest retrieved from reference TRBV5-1 and TRBJ1-1, is KAGVTQTPRYLIKTRGQQVTLSCSPISGHRSVSWYQQTPGQGLQFLFEYFSETQRNKGNFPGRFSGRQFSNSRSEMNVSTLELGDSALYLCASSLGPQAPRAFFGQGTRLTVV.

The rearrangement joins TRBV7-2 to TRBJ2-3; TRBD2 matches 7 bases. V shed 2 bases and J 1 base; nucleotides not matched to a gene: 12. Germline values: CDR1 SGHTA, CDR2 FQGNSA. This CDR3 spans 18 amino acids. DNA of the CDR3: TGTGCCAGCAGCTTAAGGGCTAGCGGCTCCATAGGCACAGATACGCAGTATTTT. Translated, it gives CASSLRASGSIGTDTQYF. Full variable domain (missing parts from reference TRBV7-2 and TRBJ2-3): GAGVSQSPSNKVTEKGKDVELRCDPISGHTALYWYRQSLGQGLEFLIYFQGNSAPDKSGLPSDRFSAERTGGSVSTLTIQRTQQEDSAVYLCASSLRASGSIGTDTQYFGPGTRLTVL.

This clone was counted ten times or more. The gene calls are TRBV2 and TRBJ2-7; no clear D. The V gene's germline CDR1 is SNHLY and CDR2 FYNNEI. CDR3 length: 14 residues. The V end was cut by 0 bases, the J end by 4 bases, with 10 bases between. Here the CDR3 reads CASSEAVEQYEQYF. The CDR3 DNA follows: TGTGCCAGCAGTGAAGCAGTGGAGCAATACGAGCAGTACTTC.

J is TRBJ2-7 and V is TRBV7-9; 10 bases agree with TRBD2. Per the germline V gene, CDR1 is SEHNR and CDR2 is FQNEAQ (reference sequence). The V segment lost 5 bases and the J segment 6 bases; nucleotides outside the gene matches: 10. The CDR3 covers 15 residues. CDR3 loop: CASSPTGTSVGEQYF. In nucleotides, the CDR3 is TGTGCCAGCAGCCCAACCGGGACTAGCGTAGGCGAGCAGTACTTC.

This clone is a singleton in its sample. The chain carries TRBV6-1 and TRBJ2-7, with D perhaps matching TRBD1 (6 bases). Trimming removed 1 base from V and 2 bases from J, with 12 bases in between. CDR3 length: 15 residues. Germline-derived CDR1 and CDR2 are MNHNS and SASEGT. The CDR3 spells CASSEGGRTAYEQYF. CDR3 nucleotides: TGTGCCAGCAGTGAAGGGGGCAGGACAGCCTACGAGCAGTACTTC.

J is TRBJ1-3 and V is TRBV5-4; a weak D match, TRBD1 (5 bases). The CDR3 is 16 residues long. Germline V CDR1 and CDR2: SGHNT, YYREEE (reference sequence). V was pared by 0 bases and J by 0 bases, with 10 bases between. CDR3 sequence: CASSLEPGTSGNTIYF. Here the CDR3 DNA reads TGTGCCAGCAGCTTGGAACCCGGGACCTCTGGAAACACCATATATTTT.

This rearrangement joins TRBV5-4 to TRBJ2-3, with 8 bases fitting TRBD2. CDR1 SGHNT and CDR2 YYREEE come from the germline V gene (reference sequence). The CDR3 loop spans 16 amino acids. V was clipped by 1 base and J by 3 bases; unmatched bases: 7. The CDR3 loop is CASSLLREGMTDTQYF. In DNA, the CDR3 is TGTGCCAGCAGCTTGCTCCGGGAGGGGATGACAGATACGCAGTATTTT.

This clone was seen once. The chain carries TRBV19 and TRBJ2-2; 8 bases line up with TRBD1. With 1 base clipped from V and 6 bases from J, the junction kept 7 bases outside the gene matches. This CDR3 has 16 residues. Germline V gene lookup returns CDR1 LNHDA and CDR2 SQIVND (reference sequence). DNA for the CDR3: TGTGCCAGTAGTATAGGAGCACAGGGGGATGCCGGGGAGCTGTTTTTT. This encodes CASSIGAQGDAGELFF.

With respect to this clone: It may be a read error: a sequence one base away is much more abundant. This sample includes further DNA sequences coding for the same CDR3. This chain connects TRBV4-1 to TRBJ2-7; D gene uncertain. This CDR3 contains 13 residues. V lost 1 base to trimming and J lost 6 bases, with 10 bases between them. Germline CDR1 and CDR2: MGHRA and YSYEKL. In nucleotides, the CDR3 is TGCGCCAGCAGCCAAGGGTCTGGTGGCGAGCAGTACTTC. Translation gives CASSQGSGGEQYF.